The T cell receptor (beta chain) under discussion was sequenced for a study of cytomegalovirus exposure and HLA in healthy donors. This CDR3 spans 15 amino acids. CDR1 and CDR2 from the germline V gene are MDHEN and SYDVKM. The ends were cut back, 7 bases at V and 1 base at J, with 17 bases in the middle. Study outcomes and limitations: Sequencing artifact likely explains a cluster of highly shared sequence variants. Confirmation in vitro established that a few CMV-associated chains were specific for CMV antigens.

The PCR ran on 60 Vbeta and 13 Jbeta primers. Assay used: immunoSEQ multiplex PCR; TCRdb lists only in-frame clones, some missing. The table shows under 150,000 clones, with around 85% occurring only once. As to this clone: No antigen is known for it.

The TCR comes from a young woman in good health and CMV-seropositive. The specimen sequenced was PBMCs. V gene TRBV28 combines with J gene TRBJ2-7; a weak D match, TRBD2 (7 bases). This CDR3 is CASIKGGTSSYEQYF. As DNA, the CDR3 is TGTGCCAGCATCAAGGGGGGGACTTCTTCCTACGAGCAGTACTTC.